Listed below are T cell receptor beta chains from one sample, sequenced in a study of blood T cell repertoires in COVID-19. Produced via immunoSEQ multiplex PCR; TCRdb's table is partial and in-frame only. The table records fewer than 350,000 clones, roughly 89% of them present only once. Sequenced material: peripheral blood. Source of these receptors: a man aged 25-45 years with COVID-19, enrolled during active disease. CDR3s include the opening cysteine and the closing phenylalanine or tryptophan. A D gene is named only where the DNA matches it firmly.

V gene: TRBV7-8
J gene: TRBJ2-1
D gene: .
CDR3 protein: CASSHSPKQGTSYNEQFF

V gene: TRBV10-3
J gene: TRBJ2-5
D gene: TRBD1
CDR3 protein: CATHLTGQGYQETQYF

V gene: TRBV5-4
J gene: TRBJ2-2
D gene: .
CDR3 protein: CASSLAGYTGELFF

V gene: TRBV5-1
J gene: TRBJ2-3
D gene: TRBD1
CDR3 protein: CASSYPGTGGAPDTQYF

V gene: TRBV4-2
J gene: TRBJ2-1
D gene: TRBD1
CDR3 protein: CASSQWNGDSSYNEQFF

V gene: TRBV6-6
J gene: TRBJ1-6
D gene: .
CDR3 protein: CASSQQGISSYNSPLHF

V gene: TRBV4-3
J gene: TRBJ1-5
D gene: TRBD1
CDR3 protein: CASSQVGTGMRHQPQHF

V gene: TRBV4-1
J gene: TRBJ1-2
D gene: TRBD1
CDR3 protein: CASSQDALQGIYGYTF

V gene: TRBV9
J gene: TRBJ2-5
D gene: TRBD2
CDR3 protein: CASSEGLAGGTPGETQYF

V gene: TRBV18
J gene: TRBJ2-3
D gene: .
CDR3 protein: CASSRTGGDRTDTQYF

V gene: TRBV5-1
J gene: TRBJ1-3
D gene: .
CDR3 protein: CASSLGANGNTIYF

V gene: TRBV9
J gene: TRBJ2-7
D gene: TRBD1
CDR3 protein: CASSPTTGPYEQYF

V gene: TRBV25-1
J gene: TRBJ2-3
D gene: TRBD1
CDR3 protein: CASTDRAPSDTQYF

V gene: TRBV2
J gene: TRBJ1-4
D gene: .
CDR3 protein: CASSEAASSNEKLFF

V gene: TRBV30
J gene: TRBJ2-1
D gene: TRBD2
CDR3 protein: CAALVGLARQFF

V gene: TRBV18
J gene: TRBJ1-1
D gene: TRBD1
CDR3 protein: CASSPGQGNTEAFF

V gene: TRBV30
J gene: TRBJ2-7
D gene: TRBD2
CDR3 protein: CAWSGHSPTSGKGYEQYF

V gene: TRBV5-1
J gene: TRBJ1-1
D gene: TRBD1
CDR3 protein: CASSEGTGTVASFF

V gene: TRBV25-1
J gene: TRBJ2-1
D gene: .
CDR3 protein: CATIPAGRGGNEQFF

V gene: TRBV30
J gene: TRBJ2-3
D gene: TRBD2
CDR3 protein: CAWSVLAGAVDTQYF

V gene: TRBV6-5
J gene: TRBJ1-2
D gene: TRBD1
CDR3 protein: CASSRDRKNYGYTF

V gene: TRBV13
J gene: TRBJ2-2
D gene: .
CDR3 protein: CALRAGVRRRAGELFF

V gene: TRBV6-2/TRBV6-3
J gene: TRBJ2-7
D gene: TRBD2
CDR3 protein: CASSYYSGTSVYEQYF

V gene: TRBV28
J gene: TRBJ1-1
D gene: .
CDR3 protein: CASSPWAQNTEAFF

V gene: TRBV30
J gene: TRBJ1-4
D gene: .
CDR3 protein: CAWRKGLRAGEKLFF

V gene: TRBV29-1
J gene: TRBJ2-2
D gene: .
CDR3 protein: CSGGGLNTGELFF

V gene: TRBV6-5
J gene: TRBJ2-7
D gene: TRBD1
CDR3 protein: CASSYRRDRGTYEQYF

V gene: TRBV25-1
J gene: TRBJ1-2
D gene: TRBD1
CDR3 protein: CASSVTGGVLYTF

V gene: TRBV9
J gene: TRBJ2-7
D gene: TRBD2
CDR3 protein: CASSVASGWGGPYEQYF

V gene: TRBV19
J gene: TRBJ2-2
D gene: TRBD1
CDR3 protein: CASGQGAHTGELFF

V gene: TRBV7-9
J gene: TRBJ2-3
D gene: TRBD2
CDR3 protein: CASSSRLAGPSTDTQYF

V gene: TRBV30
J gene: TRBJ1-5
D gene: .
CDR3 protein: CAWSGTAGQPQHF

V gene: TRBV27
J gene: TRBJ2-7
D gene: TRBD1
CDR3 protein: CASSFGTGEYEQYF

V gene: TRBV6-5
J gene: TRBJ2-7
D gene: TRBD1
CDR3 protein: CATRTGGLPYEQYF

V gene: TRBV7-2
J gene: TRBJ2-3
D gene: .
CDR3 protein: CASSFTYTGPTDTQYF

V gene: TRBV25-1
J gene: TRBJ2-7
D gene: TRBD1
CDR3 protein: CASSGSVRGRYEQYF

V gene: TRBV5-8
J gene: TRBJ2-7
D gene: .
CDR3 protein: CASSLRRGDEQYF

V gene: TRBV6-5
J gene: TRBJ1-1
D gene: .
CDR3 protein: CASSYSLGEAPLRTFF

V gene: TRBV24-1
J gene: TRBJ2-3
D gene: TRBD1
CDR3 protein: CATSDPTGGVSADTQYF

V gene: TRBV5-1
J gene: TRBJ2-7
D gene: TRBD1
CDR3 protein: CASSLGDRGRTFLDEQYF

V gene: TRBV3-1/TRBV3-2
J gene: TRBJ2-7
D gene: .
CDR3 protein: CASSQDTREGDEQYF

V gene: TRBV30
J gene: TRBJ1-2
D gene: TRBD1
CDR3 protein: CAWSLRTGYGYTF

V gene: TRBV6-5
J gene: TRBJ1-2
D gene: TRBD1
CDR3 protein: CASRGTGYGYTF

V gene: TRBV18
J gene: TRBJ2-7
D gene: TRBD1
CDR3 protein: CASSPGTGSYEQYF

V gene: TRBV5-1
J gene: TRBJ2-7
D gene: TRBD1
CDR3 protein: CASSSGQVPRGEQYF

V gene: TRBV18
J gene: TRBJ1-1
D gene: .
CDR3 protein: CASSPPGTQEAFF